This TCR beta chain was sequenced during a study of blood T cell repertoires in COVID-19. V lost 1 base to trimming and J lost 5 bases, with 8 bases between them. CDR1 SEHNR and CDR2 FQNEAQ come from the germline V gene (reference sequence). The CDR3 totals 13 residues. Repertoires were generated with immunoSEQ multiplex PCR, while TCRdb's copy carries only in-frame clones and drops some. The sample has approximately 240,000 clones; 86% are singletons. The origin of this receptor is a woman in her 30s who had recovered from COVID-19. This sequence joins TRBV7-9 and TRBJ1-2; D gene unclear. Sequenced sample: peripheral blood. CDR3 DNA sequence: TGTGCCAGCAGCTTAGGTCAGGTTTATGGCTACACCTTC. It codes for CASSLGQVYGYTF.